The 26 T cell receptor beta chains below come from one sample, sequenced in a study of regulatory T cells in long-lasting Graves disease. Library construction for TCR beta used iRepertoire HTBI primers and Arm-PCR of CDR3 regions. Each CDR3 protein is one row after TCRdb ran MiXCR on the multiplex PCR reads. The sample carries approximately 480,000 distinct CDR3 sequences, 15% to 20% recorded once. Time point described: newly diagnosed GD, antithyroid drugs for less than 3 months. PBMC RNA served as the TCR library source. This sample was also put to use in a study of T cells in Graves' hyperthyroidism and ophthalmopathy.

Sequencing was performed on peripheral blood mononuclear cells (PBMCs), taken at new diagnosis, from a patient treated with antithyroid drugs. These receptor sequences come from a man in his forties or fifties with Graves disease.

This clonotype was detected many times. This chain links TRBV20-1 with TRBJ2-1, with 12 bases fitting TRBD2. The trim removed 1 base at V and 5 bases at J, leaving 9 bases unmatched. CDR1 and CDR2 from the germline V gene are DFQATT and SNEGSKA (reference sequence). The CDR3 spans 17 residues. DNA for the CDR3: TGCAGTGCTAGAGTCGCTAGCGGGAGGGCCGGGGACAATGAGCAGTTCTTC. This encodes CSARVASGRAGDNEQFF.

This clonotype was counted at least ten times. The V gene is TRBV20-1, the J gene TRBJ2-1; 8 bases agree with TRBD2. Germline CDR1 is DFQATT and CDR2 is SNEGSKA (reference sequence). Germline trimming cut 0 bases from V and 8 bases from J; bases unmatched to any gene: 9. This CDR3 has 15 amino acids. The CDR3 sequence is CSARDPGRAGDEQFF. The CDR3 DNA reads as TGCAGTGCTAGAGATCCCGGGAGGGCCGGGGATGAGCAGTTCTTC.

This chain joins TRBV6-1 and TRBJ2-2; TRBD2 aligns across 8 bases. Germline V gene data show CDR1 as MNHNS and CDR2 as SASEGT. J was trimmed by 5 bases and V by 6 bases; bases with no gene match: 8. The CDR3 is made up of 15 amino acids. In DNA, the CDR3 is TGTGCCAGCAGCGTAACGGGAGGGCCAACCGGGGAGCTGTTTTTT. Amino acid sequence: CASSVTGGPTGELFF.

The genes are TRBV18 and TRBJ1-2, with 9 bases aligning to TRBD1. The V gene's germline CDR1 is KGHSH and CDR2 LQKENI. V was clipped by 0 bases and J by 4 bases; unmatched bases: 9. The CDR3 has 17 amino acids. The CDR3 bases are TGTGCCAGCTCACCACCGTTGGGGACAGGGAATCTCTATGGCTACACCTTC. This gives the protein CASSPPLGTGNLYGYTF.

This clonotype showed up just a few times. The genes are TRBV6-1 and TRBJ2-5, with 10 bases matching TRBD2. Trimming took 2 bases from V and 5 from J; bases not matched to a gene: 5. The length of the CDR3 is 15 residues. Per the germline V gene, CDR1 is MNHNS and CDR2 is SASEGT. CDR3 loop: CASSEFTSGTETQYF. The DNA for the CDR3 is TGTGCCAGCAGTGAATTTACTAGCGGGACCGAGACCCAGTACTTC.

This clonotype showed up just a few times. The chain links TRBV11-2 to TRBJ2-1; no definite D call. CDR1 SGHAT and CDR2 FQNNGV come from the germline V gene. V was shortened by 0 bases and J by 10 bases, with 13 bases between the two germline ends. The CDR3 length is 14 residues. CDR3 in DNA: TGTGCCAGCAGCTTAGAACCCCAGGCACCCGAGCAGTTCTTC. As protein: CASSLEPQAPEQFF.

The chain has TRBV15 and TRBJ2-4, with D tentatively TRBD2 (5 bases). In germline, CDR1 is LNHNV, CDR2 YYDKDF (reference sequence). This CDR3 is built from 15 residues. The ends were cut back, 0 bases at V and 2 bases at J, with 8 bases in the middle. CDR3 loop: CATSRDTGTKNIQYF. CDR3 bases: TGTGCCACCAGCAGAGATACGGGAACCAAAAACATTCAGTACTTC. Full variable domain (rest looked up from reference TRBV15 and TRBJ2-4): DAMVIQNPRYQVTQFGKPVTLSCSQTLNHNVMYWYQQKSSQAPKLLFHYYDKDFNNEADTPDNFQSRRPNTSFCFLDIRSPGLGDTAMYLCATSRDTGTKNIQYFGAGTRLSVL.

In this sample, this clonotype turned up many times. The chain carries TRBV7-9 and TRBJ2-1; 10 bases map to TRBD1. Germline CDR1 and CDR2: SEHNR and FQNEAQ (reference sequence). The V and J ends lost 5 bases and 7 bases, in that order; junction bases with no gene match: 5. This CDR3 spans 14 amino acids. The CDR3 sequence is CASSHGTGANEQFF. The DNA for the CDR3 is TGTGCCAGCAGCCACGGGACAGGGGCGAATGAGCAGTTCTTC.

V and J are TRBV2 and TRBJ2-1, with unresolved D. The J call may be faulty, since TRBJ2-5 better matches the DNA end. CDR1 is SNHLY and CDR2 is FYNNEI in the germline V gene. There are 12 residues in the CDR3. The chain's CDR3 is CASIGTRETQYF. CDR3 coding DNA: TGTGCCAGCATCGGCACCCGGGAGACCCAGTACTTC.

This clonotype appeared a few times. The rearrangement links TRBV4-1 to TRBJ1-1; D ambiguous. The germline V gene encodes CDR1 MGHRA and CDR2 YSYEKL. V shed 3 bases and J shed 2 bases, with 16 bases lying between them. The CDR3 consists of 16 residues. The DNA for the CDR3 is TGCGCCAGCAGCCAGTCCCCCGGGCGGGGAAACACTGAAGCTTTCTTT. Protein sequence: CASSQSPGRGNTEAFF.

The rearrangement links TRBV9 to TRBJ1-3, with a possible D match to TRBD1 (5 bases). Germline V gives CDR1 SGDLS, CDR2 YYNGEE. The V gene lost 3 bases and the J gene lost 2 bases, with 12 bases spanning the gap. This CDR3 is 15 amino acids long. CDR3 sequence (DNA): TGTGCCAGCAGCGCTTGGGGGTCCCCTGGAAACACCATATATTTT. It translates to CASSAWGSPGNTIYF.

This clonotype was observed a few times. The chain links TRBV10-3 to TRBJ2-1; D is tentatively TRBD1 or TRBD2 (5 bases each). V was clipped by 5 bases and J by 7 bases, with 15 bases between them. The V gene's germline CDR1 is ENHRY and CDR2 SYGVKD. CDR3 size: 14 residues. CDR3 DNA: TGTGCCATCAGTCCCGGGACGAGGGCGAATGAGCAGTTCTTC. Amino acid sequence: CAISPGTRANEQFF.

The V gene is TRBV12-3 or TRBV12-4, the J gene TRBJ1-5; D is ambiguous. The CDR3 loop spans 16 amino acids. Trimming removed 3 bases at V and 2 bases at J, with 14 bases between. The CDR3 nucleotides are TGTGCCAGCAGTTTGGGCGGAGGGTCCGGCAATCAGCCCCAGCATTTT. Translation gives CASSLGGGSGNQPQHF.

The V and J genes are TRBV7-8 and TRBJ2-7, with D unresolved. The length of the CDR3 is 15 residues. Looked up from germline, CDR1 is SGHVS and CDR2 is FQNEAQ. Trimming stripped 3 bases from V and 6 bases from J, with 18 bases between. The CDR3 DNA is TGTGCCAGCAGCTTTTCGACCAAGTCGATATGCGAGCAGTACTTC. It encodes CASSFSTKSICEQYF. The full variable domain, in which reference TRBV7-8 and TRBJ2-7 provide the parts outside the CDR3, is GAGVSQSPRYKVAKRGQDVALRCDPISGHVSLFWYQQALGQGPEFLTYFQNEAQLDKSGLPSDRFFAERPEGSVSTLKIQRTQQEDSAVYLCASSFSTKSICEQYFGPGTRLTVT.

This clonotype was counted at least ten times. This chain links TRBV6-1 with TRBJ2-1; D is unresolved. Looked up from germline, CDR1 is MNHNS and CDR2 is SASEGT. Trimming stripped 7 bases from V and 9 bases from J, with 7 bases between. This CDR3 spans 10 amino acids. The CDR3 protein is CASNRCEQFF. In nucleotides, the CDR3 is TGTGCCAGCAACCGGTGTGAGCAGTTCTTC.

The chain links TRBV29-1 to TRBJ2-5; D might be TRBD1 or TRBD2, each matching 5 bases. The V gene's germline CDR1 is SQVTM and CDR2 ANQGSEA. This CDR3 has 14 amino acids. Trimming cost V 6 bases and J 4 bases, with 18 bases left between them. The CDR3 here is CSVRPPRAGETQYF. The CDR3 DNA reads TGCAGCGTCCGCCCCCCCAGGGCGGGAGAGACCCAGTACTTC.

This clonotype was observed many times. V usage is TRBV20-1 and J usage is TRBJ2-7; possibly TRBD1 for D (5 bases). The CDR3 totals 14 residues. V gave up 2 bases and J gave up 3 bases, with 14 bases separating them. CDR1 DFQATT and CDR2 SNEGSKA come from the germline V gene (reference sequence). The CDR3 sequence is CSARNRSQIYEQYF. CDR3 bases: TGCAGTGCTAGAAACAGGTCCCAGATCTACGAGCAGTACTTC.

This clonotype was seen a few times. The chain employs TRBV3-1 and TRBJ1-1, with a possible D match to TRBD1 (5 bases). Germline lookup yields CDR1 LGHDT and CDR2 YNNKEL (reference sequence). The CDR3 has 14 residues. V was pared by 1 base and J by 6 bases, with 12 bases between. In DNA, the CDR3 is TGTGCCAGCAGCCAAGGATACAGGCGCGCTGAAGCTTTCTTT. Protein product: CASSQGYRRAEAFF. Full variable domain (missing parts from reference TRBV3-1 and TRBJ1-1): DTAVSQTPKYLVTQMGNDKSIKCEQNLGHDTMYWYKQDSKKFLKIMFSYNNKELIINETVPNRFSPKSPDKAHLNLHINSLELGDSAVYFCASSQGYRRAEAFFGQGTRLTVV.

This clonotype was observed at least ten times. V usage is TRBV28 and J usage is TRBJ1-2, with TRBD1 matching 8 bases. V lost 1 base to trimming and J lost 7 bases; unmatched junction nucleotides: 11. Germline assignment: CDR1 MDHEN and CDR2 SYDVKM. The CDR3 is 16 residues long. CDR3 sequence reads: CASSLSWTGSRGGYTF. DNA of the CDR3: TGTGCCAGCAGTTTATCTTGGACAGGGAGTCGCGGTGGCTACACCTTC.

This clonotype has at least ten counts. The V and J genes are TRBV11-2 and TRBJ2-1, with 8 bases identical to TRBD2. V lost 2 bases, J lost 10 bases, and 7 bases stayed unmatched. The CDR3 is made up of 14 amino acids. Germline-derived CDR1 and CDR2 are SGHAT and FQNNGV. In DNA form, the CDR3 reads TGTGCCAGCAGCTTAAGGGTGATAGCGGGAGAGCAGTTCTTC. Protein sequence: CASSLRVIAGEQFF.

This clonotype came up many times. The CDR3 coding sequence is TGTGCCAGCAGCTTAGAAGTCTACAATGAGCAGTTCTTC. Its translation: CASSLEVYNEQFF. This chain connects TRBV7-2 to TRBJ2-1; no reliable D call. Germline V CDR1 and CDR2: SGHTA, FQGNSA. V lost 1 base to trimming and J lost 3 bases, with 4 bases between them. This CDR3 is built from 13 residues.

This clonotype was seen repeatedly, ten times or more. This rearrangement joins TRBV30 to TRBJ2-5; no definite D call. The CDR3 loop spans 14 amino acids. Trimming shortened V by 5 bases and J by 5 bases, and 18 bases separated the two germline ends. Germline V lookup: CDR1 GTSNPN, CDR2 SVGIG (reference sequence). As DNA, the CDR3 is TGTGCCTGGTCAGTCCAGGCTTTTTCGGAGACCCAGTACTTC. Translated: CAWSVQAFSETQYF.

This clonotype was counted between two and nine times. This may be a read error, as it is one base from a much larger clone. The rearrangement joins TRBV28 to TRBJ2-2, with no clear D. Germline CDR1 MDHEN, CDR2 SYDVKM. The CDR3 spans 16 residues. The CDR3 here is CANSYARFRRSGELFF. The DNA of the CDR3 is TGTGCCAACAGTTACGCCCGATTTCGGAGATCCGGGGAGCTGTTTTTT.

This clonotype was seen at least ten times. This chain links TRBV20-1 with TRBJ2-3, with 14 bases identical to TRBD2. Germline V gives CDR1 DFQATT, CDR2 SNEGSKA (reference sequence). V gave up 6 bases and J gave up 5 bases; unmatched junction bases: 4. The CDR3 extends over 14 amino acids. The CDR3 protein is CSALGLAGGDTQYF. In nucleotides, the CDR3 is TGCAGTGCCCTCGGACTAGCGGGAGGAGATACGCAGTATTTT.

This clonotype was recorded many times. The rearrangement joins TRBV20-1 to TRBJ1-3; no definite D call. The CDR3 is 15 residues long. Trimming shortened V by 0 bases and J by 2 bases, and 11 bases separated the two germline ends. Germline CDR1 reads DFQATT; CDR2 reads SNEGSKA (reference sequence). Here the CDR3 reads CSARDSTPPGNTIYF. Here the CDR3 DNA reads TGCAGTGCTAGAGACAGCACTCCCCCTGGAAACACCATATATTTT.

This clonotype was found a few times. Here the CDR3 reads CAWNRGGAGGELFF. In DNA form, the CDR3 reads TGTGCCTGGAACAGGGGGGGCGCCGGCGGGGAGCTGTTTTTT. The chain has TRBV30 and TRBJ2-2; possible D gene TRBD1, 8 bases. The CDR3 consists of 14 residues. Between the trimmed V and J ends, which lost 4 bases and 7 bases, there was a span of 16 bases. The germline V gene encodes CDR1 GTSNPN and CDR2 SVGIG (reference sequence).